The T cell receptor (beta chain) under discussion was sequenced for a study of PD-L1 blockade in urothelial cancer. Study as a whole: Among blood samples, the median T cell count was roughly 150,000.

Repertoires were generated with immunoSEQ multiplex PCR, while TCRdb's copy carries only in-frame clones and drops some. The table lists some 84,000 clones, roughly 90% of them singletons. Germline CDR1 reads MNHEY; CDR2 reads SMNVEV (reference sequence). Trimming at V came to 6 bases and at J to 6 bases, leaving 21 bases not matched to a gene. The CDR3 extends over 19 amino acids. The receptor was derived from a woman in her 70s with urothelial cancer. The chain links TRBV27 to TRBJ2-2, with 8 nucleotides matching TRBD1. The sample consisted of PBMCs, taken around atezolizumab (anti-PD-L1) treatment. The CDR3 bases are TGTGCCAGCAGCCCCCACCGGCCCGGACAGGGCTATAACGCCGGGGAGCTGTTTTTT. It codes for CASSPHRPGQGYNAGELFF.